The 24 T cell receptor beta chains listed next were all sequenced from one sample in a study of blood T cell repertoires in COVID-19. Produced via immunoSEQ multiplex PCR; TCRdb's table is partial and in-frame only. The table lists fewer than 250,000 clones, approximately 79% of them singletons, with around 12% in the top ten. The sequencing input was peripheral blood. These receptors originate from a woman between 45 and 60 years old with acute or convalescent COVID-19.

This sequence joins TRBV9 and TRBJ1-1; tentative D call: TRBD1 (5 bases). Germline assignment: CDR1 SGDLS and CDR2 YYNGEE. Trimming stripped 4 bases from V and 0 bases from J, with 10 bases between. The CDR3 has 14 amino acids. The CDR3 region has the DNA TGTGCCAGCAGCTCGGGACTGATGAACACTGAAGCTTTCTTT. This sequence encodes CASSSGLMNTEAFF.

The chain has TRBV18 and TRBJ2-2; 11 bases line up with TRBD1. The V gene end was trimmed by 5 bases and the J gene end by 7 bases; junction bases not matched to a gene: 9. Per the germline V gene, CDR1 is KGHSH and CDR2 is LQKENI. The CDR3 has 16 amino acids. CDR3 coding DNA: TGTGCCAGCTCAGTTGGGACAGGGGGATCCGTCGGGGAGCTGTTTTTT. It codes for CASSVGTGGSVGELFF.

This clone was seen many times. CDR3 loop: CSVRAGASYGYTF. The DNA for the CDR3 is TGCAGCGTCCGGGCAGGGGCGAGCTATGGCTACACCTTC. This chain links TRBV29-1 with TRBJ1-2, with D possibly TRBD1 on 6 matching bases. Trimming stripped 6 bases from V and 4 bases from J, with 15 bases between. Germline loops: CDR1 SQVTM, CDR2 ANQGSEA. The CDR3 runs 13 residues.

The chain recombines TRBV7-2 with TRBJ1-1; D remains unclear. The CDR3 totals 14 residues. Germline-derived CDR1 and CDR2 are SGHTA and FQGNSA. V lost 4 bases to trimming and J lost 0 bases, with 9 bases between them. CDR3 DNA sequence: TGTGCCAGCAGCTCGACACCAATGAACACTGAAGCTTTCTTT. Translating it yields CASSSTPMNTEAFF.

This rearrangement joins TRBV5-4 to TRBJ2-3; 10 bases map to TRBD2. Trimming cost V 1 base and J 4 bases; bases outside gene matches: 9. The CDR3 has 17 amino acids. Looked up from germline, CDR1 is SGHNT and CDR2 is YYREEE (reference sequence). The CDR3 is CASSLKSGGAFADTQYF. CDR3 DNA: TGTGCCAGCAGCTTGAAGAGCGGGGGGGCATTTGCAGATACGCAGTATTTT.

This clone has more than one count but fewer than ten. V gene TRBV4-3 combines with J gene TRBJ1-1; 8 bases agree with TRBD1. Germline loops: CDR1 LGHNA, CDR2 YSLEER. This CDR3 is 13 amino acids long. V shed 3 bases and J 5 bases; nucleotides not matched to a gene: 2. The CDR3 region has the DNA TGCGCCAGCAGCCATAGACAGGGGACTGAAGCTTTCTTT. Amino acid sequence: CASSHRQGTEAFF.

This sequence joins TRBV15 and TRBJ1-3; weak D call: TRBD1 (5 bases). Germline assignment: CDR1 LNHNV and CDR2 YYDKDF (reference sequence). This CDR3 has 16 residues. V lost 1 base, J lost 0 bases, and 10 bases lay in between. Here the CDR3 reads CATSRVDRHSGNTIYF. The DNA for the CDR3 is TGTGCCACCAGCAGAGTTGACAGACACTCTGGAAACACCATATATTTT.

This chain connects TRBV11-2 to TRBJ1-4; D ambiguous. Germline V gene data show CDR1 as SGHAT and CDR2 as FQNNGV. Deletions cut 1 base from V and 5 bases from J, with 14 bases between. There are 16 residues in the CDR3. The chain's CDR3 is CASSLGIQRKNEKLFF. The CDR3 DNA reads TGTGCCAGCAGCTTAGGAATCCAGCGAAAAAATGAAAAACTGTTTTTT.

The chain uses TRBV12-3 or TRBV12-4 and TRBJ2-3; 7 positions match TRBD1. Unmatched junction bases numbered 3, after V lost 5 bases and J lost 4 bases. This CDR3 has 13 residues. In nucleotides, the CDR3 is TGTGCCAGCAGTAGGACAGGTCCAGATACGCAGTATTTT. It yields the protein CASSRTGPDTQYF.

The V call is TRBV5-6, the J call TRBJ1-3; D may be TRBD1 (6 bases). The CDR3 consists of 13 residues. Trimming cost V 4 bases and J 5 bases, with 10 bases left between them. Germline V gives CDR1 SGHDT, CDR2 YYEEEE. As DNA, the CDR3 is TGTGCCAGCAGCCTAAGGGACAGAAACACCATATATTTT. This gives the protein CASSLRDRNTIYF.

The V gene is TRBV24-1, the J gene TRBJ2-1; 10 bases map to TRBD1. After removal of 6 bases from V and 7 bases from J, the junction contained 14 bases not matched to a gene. Germline loops: CDR1 KGHDR, CDR2 SFDVKD. This CDR3 has 17 amino acids. In DNA, the CDR3 is TGTGCCACCAGTACCCCTTCCCGGGACAGGGGCCTGAATGAGCAGTTCTTC. Translated: CATSTPSRDRGLNEQFF.

In its sample, this clone was seen once. This sequence joins TRBV6-5 and TRBJ2-1, with D maybe TRBD2 (6 bases). This CDR3 comprises 15 residues. Germline V gene data show CDR1 as MNHEY and CDR2 as SVGAGI. V was trimmed by 2 bases and J by 10 bases, leaving 18 bases between them. For the CDR3, the DNA is TGTGCCAGCAGTTACGGAGGGTATGGGCCAGGGGAGCAGTTCTTC. This codes for CASSYGGYGPGEQFF.

The V call is TRBV7-8, the J call TRBJ2-7; no firm D call. The CDR3 loop spans 13 amino acids. Germline V gene data show CDR1 as SGHVS and CDR2 as FQNEAQ. With 5 bases removed from V and 0 bases from J, the gap between germline ends came to 8 bases. This CDR3 reads CASSRDNSYEQYF. CDR3 DNA sequence: TGTGCCAGCAGCCGAGACAACTCCTACGAGCAGTACTTC.

The chain is built from TRBV6-1 and TRBJ1-2; 9 bases map to TRBD1. The V segment lost 0 bases and the J segment 9 bases; nucleotides outside the gene matches: 8. The CDR3 totals 15 residues. Germline V gives CDR1 MNHNS, CDR2 SASEGT. CDR3 nucleotide sequence: TGTGCCAGCAGTGAAGCGCATACAGGGGGCTTCAGCTACACCTTC. It is translated as CASSEAHTGGFSYTF.

The J gene is TRBJ2-2, the V gene TRBV11-3, with 13 bases identical to TRBD2. The CDR3 length is 18 residues. V was clipped by 2 bases and J by 2 bases; unmatched bases: 5. CDR1 is SGHNT and CDR2 is YENEEA in the germline V gene. CDR3 nucleotide sequence: TGTGCCAGCAGCTTACGGACTAGCGGGAGCGGAAACACCGGGGAGCTGTTTTTT. This translates into CASSLRTSGSGNTGELFF.

This clone was seen only once. This chain uses TRBV29-1 with TRBJ2-7; D is perhaps TRBD1 (5 bases). Germline V gene data show CDR1 as SQVTM and CDR2 as ANQGSEA. The CDR3 totals 12 residues. Trimming removed 4 bases at V and 2 bases at J, with 9 bases between. The CDR3 spells CSVVQGPYEQYF. CDR3 DNA sequence: TGCAGCGTTGTTCAGGGCCCCTACGAGCAGTACTTC.

The CDR3 loop is CASSAQGAYGYTF. The CDR3 DNA is TGTGCCAGCAGCGCCCAGGGGGCCTATGGCTACACCTTC. The chain couples TRBV7-8 to TRBJ1-2; 8 bases match TRBD1. V was clipped by 5 bases and J by 4 bases; unmatched bases: 3. Germline V gene sequence: CDR1 SGHVS, CDR2 FQNEAQ. CDR3 length: 13 residues.

V usage is TRBV30 and J usage is TRBJ1-2; D gene uncertain. The V end was cut by 2 bases, the J end by 5 bases, with 9 bases between. The CDR3 has 12 residues. The germline V gene encodes CDR1 GTSNPN and CDR2 SVGIG (reference sequence). CDR3 loop: CAWSQSGYGYTF. The CDR3 nucleotides read TGTGCCTGGAGTCAATCAGGATATGGCTACACCTTC.

The rearrangement uses TRBV5-1 and TRBJ1-2; 8 positions match TRBD1. Germline V gene sequence: CDR1 SGHRS, CDR2 YFSETQ. This CDR3 has 16 residues. J was trimmed by 4 bases and V by 4 bases; bases with no gene match: 12. CDR3 in amino acids: CASSTGSTGVSYGYTF. The CDR3, as DNA: TGCGCCAGCAGCACGGGGTCGACAGGGGTGAGCTATGGCTACACCTTC.

This chain uses TRBV10-3 with TRBJ2-1, with D tentatively TRBD2 (6 bases). CDR1 is ENHRY, CDR2 SYGVKD, per germline. Trimming cost V 0 bases and J 0 bases, with 9 bases left between them. The length of the CDR3 is 16 residues. The CDR3 protein is CAISESKGGSYNEQFF. CDR3 bases: TGTGCCATCAGTGAGTCGAAGGGAGGCTCCTACAATGAGCAGTTCTTC.

The gene calls are TRBV28 and TRBJ2-4; D might be TRBD2 (5 bases). Trimming took 3 bases from V and 1 from J, leaving 10 bases between them. Germline loops: CDR1 MDHEN, CDR2 SYDVKM. This CDR3 region has 15 residues. CDR3 sequence (DNA): TGTGCCAGCAGTTTTGGAGGAACCGCCAAAAACATTCAGTACTTC. This encodes CASSFGGTAKNIQYF. Using reference TRBV28 and TRBJ2-4 for the parts outside the CDR3, the full variable domain is DVKVTQSSRYLVKRTGEKVFLECVQDMDHENMFWYRQDPGLGLRLIYFSYDVKMKEKGDIPEGYSVSREKKERFSLILESASTNQTSMYLCASSFGGTAKNIQYFGAGTRLSVL.

The chain combines TRBV6-4 with TRBJ2-1; TRBD2 aligns across 13 bases. The J segment lost 5 bases and the V segment lost 3 bases, leaving 1 base of the junction unmatched. Germline CDR1 and CDR2: MRHNA and SNTAGT. CDR3 length: 15 amino acids. In nucleotides, the CDR3 is TGTGCCAGCAGTGAACTAGCGGGAGGGAACAATGAGCAGTTCTTC. Translated, it gives CASSELAGGNNEQFF.

The genes are TRBV30 and TRBJ1-5; 9 bases match TRBD1. This CDR3 comprises 13 residues. The ends lost 8 bases at V and 2 bases at J; junction bases unmatched: 4. Per germline, CDR1 GTSNPN and CDR2 SVGIG (reference sequence). The CDR3 DNA reads TGTGCCGTACAGGGGGCTGGCAATCAGCCCCAGCATTTT. Translation gives CAVQGAGNQPQHF.

The chain joins TRBV5-1 to TRBJ2-1; D remains ambiguous. V was shortened by 3 bases and J by 1 base, with 8 bases between the two germline ends. The CDR3 contains 14 residues. From germline, CDR1 is SGHRS and CDR2 YFSETQ. CDR3 protein: CASSSSGSYNEQFF. The CDR3 DNA follows: TGCGCCAGCAGCTCTAGTGGGTCCTACAATGAGCAGTTCTTC.